These T cell receptor beta chains were read from a single sample in a study of blood T cell repertoires in COVID-19. Libraries were prepared by immunoSEQ multiplex PCR; TCRdb keeps only in-frame clonotypes and omits some of them. The table lists about 160,000 clones, 75% to 85% of them singletons, with more than 6.5% in the top ten. The sample taken for sequencing was peripheral blood. The receptors here all came from a woman aged 55-70 years with COVID-19, enrolled during active disease. CDR3s include the opening cysteine and the closing phenylalanine or tryptophan. D genes are given only for firm matches. Some rows have no size entry. The others give once, few or many, or a class for an expanded clone.

J,D,V,size,DNA,CDR3
TRBJ1-3,.,TRBV28,.,TGTGCCAGCAGACTCTCAGGGTTCCTTACTGGAAACACCATATATTTT,CASRLSGFLTGNTIYF
TRBJ1-4,.,TRBV6-2/TRBV6-3,.,TGTGCCAGCAGTTCTAGACAGCCTCTATTT,CASSSRQPLF
TRBJ1-5,.,TRBV19,few,TGTGCCAGTAGTATCGTCTATAGCAATCAGCCCCAGCATTTT,CASSIVYSNQPQHF
TRBJ2-1,TRBD1,TRBV2,.,TGTGCCAGCGGTATGACAGGGTGGACGCGGAATGAGCAGTTCTTC,CASGMTGWTRNEQFF
TRBJ2-5,TRBD1,TRBV6-5,.,TGTGCCAGCAGTACAGGGGGCCGGGAGACCCAGTACTTC,CASSTGGRETQYF
TRBJ2-1,.,TRBV5-6,.,TGTGCCAGCACCCGACCACTAGGAGTAAGCAATGAGCAGTTCTTC,CASTRPLGVSNEQFF
TRBJ2-2,TRBD2,TRBV7-9,few,TGTGCCAGCAGCCCCGGACTAGACACCGGGGAGCTGTTTTTT,CASSPGLDTGELFF
TRBJ1-5,TRBD1,TRBV7-2,.,TGTGCCAGCAGTGCCGGGACAGGGCCCAATCAGCCCCAGCATTTT,CASSAGTGPNQPQHF
TRBJ2-5,TRBD2,TRBV4-1,.,TGCGCCAGCAGCCAAGATCCCCCGCTAGCGGGGGGGACGAAGACCCAGTACTTC,CASSQDPPLAGGTKTQYF
TRBJ1-4,TRBD1,TRBV28,.,TGTGCCAGCAGAGGCCGGACAGGGAATAATGAAAAACTGTTTTTT,CASRGRTGNNEKLFF
TRBJ2-5,TRBD2,TRBV5-6,.,TGTGCCAGCAGCTCACCGACTAGCGGGGGGGCCCAGTACTTC,CASSSPTSGGAQYF
TRBJ2-1,.,TRBV4-2,once,TGTGCCAGCAGCCAAGATCCGAGTAGCAGATGGTACAATGAGCAGTTCTTC,CASSQDPSSRWYNEQFF
TRBJ2-7,.,TRBV3-1/TRBV3-2,few,TGTGCCAGCAGCCAAGGAGGGGGTGGTTGGTACGAGCAGTACTTC,CASSQGGGGWYEQYF